This passage covers 3 T cell receptor beta chains from one sample sequenced in a study of T-cell memory formation after mild COVID-19. Via MiXCR, TCRdb re-called the 5' RACE reads, giving one row per CDR3 protein. The sample has 350,000 to 450,000 distinct CDR3 sequences; around 20% are singletons. The sequenced material came from PBMCs or a T cell subset sorted from them (not recorded which). The receptors originated from an adult woman who had mild COVID-19 (a few samples of this study predate the infection). Cell type and time point are not known.

J is TRBJ2-3 and V is TRBV5-1; D gene uncertain. The CDR3 contains 14 residues. Germline CDR1 and CDR2: SGHRS and YFSETQ. Trimming pared 3 bases from V and 1 base from J, leaving 9 bases between. The CDR3 protein is CASSSTTGTDTQYF. As DNA, the CDR3 is TGCGCCAGCAGCTCAACTACCGGCACAGATACGCAGTATTTT.

The rearrangement uses TRBV7-3 and TRBJ2-7, with TRBD2 identical over 8 bases. CDR3 length equals 15 residues. The germline CDR1 and CDR2 sequences are SGHTA and FQGTGA. J was trimmed by 5 bases and V by 1 base; bases with no gene match: 7. The CDR3 nucleotides are TGTGCCAGCAGCTTAAATGTTCCGGGAGGGAACGAGCAGTACTTC. Translating it yields CASSLNVPGGNEQYF.

This clonotype has more than one count but fewer than ten. The rearrangement joins TRBV28 to TRBJ2-3; 8 positions match TRBD2. V lost 6 bases, J lost 3 bases, and 8 bases stayed unmatched. Germline values: CDR1 MDHEN, CDR2 SYDVKM. The CDR3 loop spans 15 amino acids. DNA of the CDR3: TGTGCCAGCAGCCCTTACCGGGGGGGGACAGATACGCAGTATTTT. It is translated as CASSPYRGGTDTQYF.